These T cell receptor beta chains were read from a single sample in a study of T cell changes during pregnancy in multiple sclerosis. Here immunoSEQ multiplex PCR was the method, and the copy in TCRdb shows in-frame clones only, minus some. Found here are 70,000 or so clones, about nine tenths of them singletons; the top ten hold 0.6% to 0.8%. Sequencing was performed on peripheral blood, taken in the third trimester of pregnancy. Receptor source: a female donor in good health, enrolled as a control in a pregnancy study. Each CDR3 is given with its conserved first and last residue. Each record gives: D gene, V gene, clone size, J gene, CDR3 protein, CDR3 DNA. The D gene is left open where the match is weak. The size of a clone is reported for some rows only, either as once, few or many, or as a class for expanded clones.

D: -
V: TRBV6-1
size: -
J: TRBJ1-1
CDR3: CASSMRRMNTEAFF
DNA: TGTGCCAGCAGTATGCGGAGAATGAACACTGAAGCTTTCTTT

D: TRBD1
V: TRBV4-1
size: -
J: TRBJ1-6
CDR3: CASSLGRDRYNSPLHF
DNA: TGCGCCAGCAGCCTCGGAAGGGACAGATATAATTCACCCCTCCACTTT

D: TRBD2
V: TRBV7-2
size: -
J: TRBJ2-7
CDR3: CASSYSGTSGTYEQYF
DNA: TGTGCCAGCAGCTACTCCGGGACTAGCGGGACCTACGAGCAGTACTTC

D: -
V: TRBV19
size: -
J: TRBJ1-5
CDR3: CASSVRDNNQPQHF
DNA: TGTGCCAGTAGTGTCCGGGACAATAATCAGCCCCAGCATTTT

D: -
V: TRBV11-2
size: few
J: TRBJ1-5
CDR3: CASSSYSNQPQHF
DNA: TGTGCCAGCAGCTCGTATAGCAATCAGCCCCAGCATTTT

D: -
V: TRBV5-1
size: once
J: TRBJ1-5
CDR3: CASREDHSNQPQHF
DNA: TGCGCCAGCAGGGAGGACCATAGCAATCAGCCCCAGCATTTT

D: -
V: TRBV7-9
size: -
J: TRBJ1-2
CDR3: CASSLTEKIQMNYGYTF
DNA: TGTGCCAGCAGTCTCACAGAGAAAATCCAAATGAACTATGGCTACACCTTC

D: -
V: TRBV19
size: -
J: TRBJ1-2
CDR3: CASSFALYGYTF
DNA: TGTGCCAGTAGCTTCGCACTCTATGGCTACACCTTC

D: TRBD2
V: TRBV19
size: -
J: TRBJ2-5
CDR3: CASSRSLAGAETQYF
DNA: TGTGCCAGTAGCCGGTCGCTAGCGGGGGCCGAGACCCAGTACTTC

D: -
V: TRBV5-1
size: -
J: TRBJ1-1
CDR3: CASSFGGASNTEAFF
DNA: TGCGCCAGCAGCTTCGGCGGAGCCTCGAACACTGAAGCTTTCTTT

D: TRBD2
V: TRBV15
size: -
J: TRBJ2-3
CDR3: CATSYPSGSTDTQYF
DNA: TGTGCCACCAGCTACCCTAGCGGAAGCACAGATACGCAGTATTTT

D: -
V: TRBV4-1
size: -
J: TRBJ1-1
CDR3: CASSQESDRGTEAFF
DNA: TGCGCCAGCAGCCAAGAGTCCGATCGGGGCACTGAAGCTTTCTTT

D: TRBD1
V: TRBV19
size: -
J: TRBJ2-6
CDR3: CASSIEGRGLAGANVLTF
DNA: TGTGCCAGTAGTATAGAGGGCAGGGGGCTTGCTGGGGCCAACGTCCTGACTTTC

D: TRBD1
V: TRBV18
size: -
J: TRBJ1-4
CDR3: CASSLTGVGEKLFF
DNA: TGTGCCAGCTCACTAACAGGGGTCGGTGAAAAACTGTTTTTT

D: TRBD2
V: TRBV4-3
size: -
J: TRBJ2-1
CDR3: CASSQEGLAEAYNEQFF
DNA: TGCGCCAGCAGCCAAGAAGGCCTAGCGGAGGCCTACAATGAGCAGTTCTTC

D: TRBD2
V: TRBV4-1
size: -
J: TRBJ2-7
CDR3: CASSQVQREGYEQYF
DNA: TGCGCCAGCAGCCAAGTTCAGCGGGAGGGCTACGAGCAGTACTTC

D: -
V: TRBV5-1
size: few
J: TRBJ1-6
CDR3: CASSLEQYNSPLHF
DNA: TGCGCCAGCAGCTTGGAACAGTATAATTCACCCCTCCACTTT

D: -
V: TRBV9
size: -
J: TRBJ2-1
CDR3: CASSLSGTKNEQFF
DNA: TGTGCCAGCAGCCTAAGCGGTACGAAAAATGAGCAGTTCTTC

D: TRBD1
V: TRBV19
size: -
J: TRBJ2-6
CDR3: CASSGGTGYSGANVLTF
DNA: TGTGCCAGCAGTGGCGGGACAGGCTACTCTGGGGCCAACGTCCTGACTTTC